The 8 T cell receptor beta chains below come from one sample, sequenced in a study of response to subunit inactivated influenza vaccine. One entry per CDR3 protein results from TCRdb running MiXCR on the RT-PCR reads. The sample shows around 600,000 distinct CDR3 sequences, approximately 11% of them seen only once. The sample was also linked to a second study, of T cells expressing NK-cell markers. Turning to that study: What made the TCR beta cDNA was 5'RACE template switching with UMIs.

This specimen consisted of PBMCs from blood, obtained on the day of vaccination. Receptors originate from a man aged 50 to 59 who received an inactivated influenza vaccine.

V gene TRBV7-2 combines with J gene TRBJ2-5; 7 nucleotides align to TRBD2. V was pared by 4 bases and J by 5 bases, with 7 bases of the junction left unmatched. The CDR3 spans 14 residues. Germline V gene data show CDR1 as SGHTA and CDR2 as FQGNSA. As DNA, the CDR3 is TGTGCCAGCAGCTCTGGACTAGTTCTTGAGACCCAGTACTTC. Translation gives CASSSGLVLETQYF.

The J gene is TRBJ2-7, the V gene TRBV7-9; 8 bases map to TRBD1. Germline assignment: CDR1 SEHNR and CDR2 FQNEAQ (reference sequence). CDR3 length equals 14 residues. V shed 7 bases and J 0 bases; nucleotides not matched to a gene: 5. The DNA of the CDR3 is TGTGCCAGCAAACCAGGGGGCTCCTCCTACGAGCAGTACTTC. Protein: CASKPGGSSYEQYF.

The chain has TRBV7-2 and TRBJ1-2; the match to TRBD1 covers 7 bases. J lost 5 bases, V lost 5 bases, and 8 bases had no gene match. The CDR3 consists of 14 residues. Per germline, CDR1 SGHTA and CDR2 FQGNSA. The CDR3: CASSITGVSYGYTF. The CDR3 region has the DNA TGTGCCAGCAGCATCACAGGGGTCTCTTATGGCTACACCTTC.

The chain combines TRBV7-2 with TRBJ1-1; TRBD1 matches at 7 bases. Unmatched junction bases numbered 5, after V lost 5 bases and J lost 5 bases. The CDR3 extends over 13 amino acids. CDR1 is SGHTA and CDR2 is FQGNSA in the germline V gene. The CDR3 sequence is CASSPDRVTEAFF. Written as DNA, the CDR3 is TGTGCCAGCAGCCCAGACAGGGTTACTGAAGCTTTCTTT.

The V and J genes are TRBV5-1 and TRBJ2-1, with 9 nucleotides matching TRBD2. Germline CDR1 SGHRS, CDR2 YFSETQ. The V gene end was trimmed by 4 bases and the J gene end by 6 bases; junction bases not matched to a gene: 5. The CDR3 is 14 residues long. The DNA for the CDR3 is TGCGCCAGCAGCCCGGCGGGAGGGGCCAATGAGCAGTTCTTC. It specifies CASSPAGGANEQFF.

This clonotype was seen a handful of times. The chain recombines TRBV20-1 with TRBJ2-3; 8 nucleotides match TRBD1. Germline V CDR1 and CDR2: DFQATT, SNEGSKA (reference sequence). V was pared by 0 bases and J by 10 bases, with 18 bases of the junction left unmatched. CDR3 size: 17 residues. The CDR3 loop is CSARDNFGQGAPAAQYF. In nucleotides, the CDR3 is TGCAGTGCTAGAGATAATTTCGGGCAGGGGGCGCCCGCGGCGCAGTATTTT.

This clonotype was counted ten times or more. The chain employs TRBV4-3 and TRBJ2-3; the match to TRBD1 covers 8 bases. The CDR3 spans 17 residues. Germline V gene data show CDR1 as LGHNA and CDR2 as YSLEER. V was clipped by 0 bases and J by 6 bases; unmatched bases: 11. Here the CDR3 reads CASSQDITGGRVDTQYF. CDR3 DNA sequence: TGCGCCAGCAGCCAAGATATTACAGGGGGAAGGGTGGATACGCAGTATTTT.

This clonotype was counted only a few times. Mismatch with germline at one junction end may stem from a read error. The chain joins TRBV27 to TRBJ1-1; tentatively, D is TRBD1 (6 bases). The CDR3 has 16 residues. The germline V gene encodes CDR1 MNHEY and CDR2 SMNVEV (reference sequence). The CDR3 DNA sequence: TGTGCCAACAGTTTATCAGCGGGACATTTGAACACTGAAGCTTTCTTT. This encodes CANSLSAGHLNTEAFF.